In its sample, the clone carrying this TCR beta chain was seen a few times. What it binds is unknown. A second PCR, run for roughly 7 to 11 cycles, used a sample-barcoded 5' primer plus a J-beta primer mix. TCRdb recomputed calls from the 5' RACE reads with MiXCR, one row per CDR3 protein. The table includes some 1.5 million distinct CDR3 sequences, over 25% detected once. This entry belongs to a study of blood T cells in healthy people across ages. Whole-study results and caveats: Significant beta diversity loss was already apparent by age roughly 40, declining roughly linearly.

The CDR3 runs 15 residues. Between the trimmed V and J ends, which lost 10 bases and 1 base, there was a span of 19 bases. Germline V gene lookup returns CDR1 MDHEN and CDR2 SYDVKM. This TCR was recovered from a woman younger than 45 in good health. The sequencing input was blood. The chain joins TRBV28 to TRBJ2-5, with D perhaps matching TRBD1 (6 bases). CDR3 coding DNA: TGTGCCACCAAACCCCAGGGGACAAGCCAAGAGACCCAGTACTTC. This encodes CATKPQGTSQETQYF. The variable domain in full, completed from reference TRBV28 and TRBJ2-5, reads DVKVTQSSRYLVKRTGEKVFLECVQDMDHENMFWYRQDPGLGLRLIYFSYDVKMKEKGDIPEGYSVSREKKERFSLILESASTNQTSMYLCATKPQGTSQETQYFGPGTRLLVL.